This T cell receptor (beta chain) was identified in a study of cytomegalovirus exposure and HLA in healthy donors. Looking at the study overall: Clustering assigned 81% of the approximately 400 genotyped donors to the Caucasian-associated ancestry cluster.

Worth noting for this clone: What it binds is not known.

The germline V and J ends were trimmed by 4 bases and 1 base, with 5 bases remaining between them. CDR1 and CDR2 from the germline V gene are SGHRS and YFSETQ. This CDR3 contains 12 residues. Use of 60 Vbeta and 13 Jbeta primers characterized the PCR. The table came from immunoSEQ multiplex PCR; TCRdb's copy has only in-frame clones and leaves some out. The table gives around 60,000 clones; the top ten clones make up less than 4% of it. Study-wide results and limits: A few chains linked to CMV were shown in vitro to be specific for CMV antigens. In a later analysis, compared with equally common non-associated chains, HLA-associated beta chains were more expanded. Beyond CMV serostatus, there was no information to go on about immune exposure.

The chain links TRBV5-1 to TRBJ2-5; D gene uncertain. This TCR was recovered from a young woman in good health and CMV-seronegative. Sequencing used PBMCs. The CDR3 sequence is CASSLGQETQYF. CDR3 coding DNA: TGCGCCAGCAGCCTCGGCCAAGAGACCCAGTACTTC.